The T cell receptor (beta chain) described here comes from a study of T cells after yellow fever vaccination. Study information: Those fractions that held only low numbers of cells were prepared using the SMART-Seq v4 Ultra Low Input RNA kit.

The table lists this clonotype with many counts. Its cognate antigen is unknown. The CDR3 extends over 13 amino acids. The ends were cut back, 2 bases at V and 5 bases at J, with 13 bases in the middle. The V gene's germline CDR1 is GTSNPN and CDR2 SVGIG (reference sequence). Study results and limitations: Faster peaking, at day 5 versus 15, marked a secondary response that was weaker.

As TCR cDNA was made by 5'RACE template switching, a universal primer site and UMIs were added. TCRdb reprocessed the 5' RACE reads via MiXCR and lists one record per CDR3 protein. The sample records fewer than 400,000 distinct CDR3 sequences, approximately 5.7% being singletons. Sample: PBMCs, taken 5 days after the yellow fever booster vaccination. The origin of this receptor is a man aged 25-45 years who received the YFV17D yellow fever vaccine. This sequence joins TRBV30 and TRBJ2-7, with D perhaps matching TRBD2 (6 bases). The CDR3 reads CAWSRGWGDEQYF. For the CDR3, the DNA is TGTGCCTGGAGTCGCGGGTGGGGGGACGAGCAGTACTTC. Full variable domain (missing parts from reference TRBV30 and TRBJ2-7): SQTIHQWPATLVQPVGSPLSLECTVEGTSNPNLYWYRQAAGRGLQLLFYSVGIGQISSEVPQNLSASRPQDRQFILSSKKLLLSDSGFYLCAWSRGWGDEQYFGPGTRLTVT.